These 4 T cell receptor beta chains share one sample of origin, sequenced in a study of blood T cell repertoires in COVID-19 (dated by TCRdb to about 2020). To prepare the library, the immunoSEQ multiplex PCR assay was applied. TCRdb's version of the immuneACCESS table is confined to in-frame rearrangements and falls short of the full clone set. An unresolved V gene accounts for under half of the shortfall where checked; the remainder is of unknown origin. This sample is represented by approximately 200,000 clones; about 86% of them were singletons. The ten largest clones represent roughly 1.5% of the sample. The sequencing sample was made of peripheral blood. The receptors come from a man aged 18 to 29 with active or convalescent COVID-19.

The chain couples TRBV12-2 to TRBJ1-1. TRBV12-2 is marked as a pseudogene. The CDR3 is 13 residues long. CDR3 coding DNA: TGTGCAAGTCGCTTAGCTGAGGCCCCTGAAGCTTTCTTT. The encoded protein is CASRLAEAPEAFF.

The rearrangement links TRBV27 to TRBJ2-1; possible D gene TRBD2, 5 bases. Germline CDR1 reads MNHEY; CDR2 reads SMNVEV (reference sequence). V was pared by 3 bases and J by 3 bases, with 12 bases between. The CDR3 has 15 residues. The CDR3, as DNA: TGTGCCAGCAGTTTTATCGGGGTTTACTACAATGAGCAGTTCTTC. This sequence encodes CASSFIGVYYNEQFF.

This sequence joins TRBV5-6 and TRBJ2-7; 8 positions agree with TRBD1. The CDR3 contains 14 residues. Trimming cost V 3 bases and J 3 bases; bases outside gene matches: 5. Germline V gives CDR1 SGHDT, CDR2 YYEEEE. Here the CDR3 reads CASSSLDRDYEQYF. The DNA for the CDR3 is TGTGCCAGCAGCTCCCTGGACAGGGACTACGAGCAGTACTTC.

This chain uses TRBV5-8 with TRBJ2-2, with a weak D call TRBD1 (6 bases). Trimming pared 5 bases from V and 9 bases from J, leaving 11 bases between. Germline CDR1 is SGHTS and CDR2 is YDEGEE. CDR3 length equals 12 residues. The CDR3 sequence: CASRSDRWELFF. The CDR3 DNA sequence: TGTGCCAGCAGGTCGGACAGATGGGAGCTGTTTTTT.